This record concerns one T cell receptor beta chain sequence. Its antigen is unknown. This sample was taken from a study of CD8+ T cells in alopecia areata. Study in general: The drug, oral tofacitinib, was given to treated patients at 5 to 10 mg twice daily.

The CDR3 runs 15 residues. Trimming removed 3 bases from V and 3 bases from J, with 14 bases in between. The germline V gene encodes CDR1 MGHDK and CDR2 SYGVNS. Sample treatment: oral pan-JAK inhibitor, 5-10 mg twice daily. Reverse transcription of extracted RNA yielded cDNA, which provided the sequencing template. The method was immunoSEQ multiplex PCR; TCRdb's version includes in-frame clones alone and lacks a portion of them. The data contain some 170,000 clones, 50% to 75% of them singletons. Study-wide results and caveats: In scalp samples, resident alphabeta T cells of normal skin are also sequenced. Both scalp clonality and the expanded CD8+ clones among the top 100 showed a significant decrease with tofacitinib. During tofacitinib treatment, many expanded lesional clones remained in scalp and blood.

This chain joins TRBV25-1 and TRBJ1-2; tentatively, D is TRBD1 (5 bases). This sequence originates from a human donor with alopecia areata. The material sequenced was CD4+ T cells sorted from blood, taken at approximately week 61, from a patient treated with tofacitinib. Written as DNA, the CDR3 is TGTGCCAGCAGTGAGTCGCCAGGGAGGGACTATGGCTACACCTTC. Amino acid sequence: CASSESPGRDYGYTF.